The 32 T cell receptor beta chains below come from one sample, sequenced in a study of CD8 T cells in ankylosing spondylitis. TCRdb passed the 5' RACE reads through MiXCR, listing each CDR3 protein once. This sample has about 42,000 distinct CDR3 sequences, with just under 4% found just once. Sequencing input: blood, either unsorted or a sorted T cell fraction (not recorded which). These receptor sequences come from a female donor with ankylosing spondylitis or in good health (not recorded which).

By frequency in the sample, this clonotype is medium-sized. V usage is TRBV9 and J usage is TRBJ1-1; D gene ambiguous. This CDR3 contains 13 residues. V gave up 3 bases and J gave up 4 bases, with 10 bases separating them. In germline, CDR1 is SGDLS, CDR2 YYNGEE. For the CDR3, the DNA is TGTGCCAGCAGCGAGGATGAGGGCACTGAAGCTTTCTTT. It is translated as CASSEDEGTEAFF.

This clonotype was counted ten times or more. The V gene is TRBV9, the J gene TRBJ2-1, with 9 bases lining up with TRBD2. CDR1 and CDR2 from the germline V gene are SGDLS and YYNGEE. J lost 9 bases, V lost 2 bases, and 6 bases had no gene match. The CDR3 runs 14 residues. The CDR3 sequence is CASSVTSGTTEQFF. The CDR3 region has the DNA TGTGCCAGCAGCGTGACTAGCGGCACAACTGAGCAGTTCTTC.

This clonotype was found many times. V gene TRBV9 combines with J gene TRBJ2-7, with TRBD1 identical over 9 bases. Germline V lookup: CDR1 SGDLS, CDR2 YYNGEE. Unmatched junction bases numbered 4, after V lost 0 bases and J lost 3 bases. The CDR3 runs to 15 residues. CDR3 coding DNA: TGTGCCAGCAGCGTAGGTCAGACAGGGGGCTACGAGCAGTACTTC. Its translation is CASSVGQTGGYEQYF.

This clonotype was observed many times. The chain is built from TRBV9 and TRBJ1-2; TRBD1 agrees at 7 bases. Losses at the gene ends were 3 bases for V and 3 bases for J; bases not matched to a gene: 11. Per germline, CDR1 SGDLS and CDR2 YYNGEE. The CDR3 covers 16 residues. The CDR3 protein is CASSAGPGQAYYGYTF. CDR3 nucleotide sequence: TGTGCCAGCAGCGCGGGGCCCGGACAGGCCTACTATGGCTACACCTTC.

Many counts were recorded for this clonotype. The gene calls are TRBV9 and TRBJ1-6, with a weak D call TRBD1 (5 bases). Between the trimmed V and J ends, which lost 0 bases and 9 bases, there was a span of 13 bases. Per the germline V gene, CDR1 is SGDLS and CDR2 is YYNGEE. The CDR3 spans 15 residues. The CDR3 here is CASSVGSGITSPLHF. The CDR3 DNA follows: TGTGCCAGCAGCGTAGGGTCAGGGATTACTTCACCCCTCCACTTT.

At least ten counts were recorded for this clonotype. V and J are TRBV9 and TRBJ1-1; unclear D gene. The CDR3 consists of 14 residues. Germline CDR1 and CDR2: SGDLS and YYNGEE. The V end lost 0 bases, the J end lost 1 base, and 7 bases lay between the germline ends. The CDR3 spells CASSVAQTNTEAFF. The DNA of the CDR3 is TGTGCCAGCAGCGTAGCGCAGACGAACACTGAAGCTTTCTTT. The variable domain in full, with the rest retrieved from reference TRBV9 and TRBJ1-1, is DSGVTQTPKHLITATGQRVTLRCSPRSGDLSVYWYQQSLDQGLQFLIQYYNGEERAKGNILERFSAQQFPDLHSELNLSSLELGDSALYFCASSVAQTNTEAFFGQGTRLTVV.

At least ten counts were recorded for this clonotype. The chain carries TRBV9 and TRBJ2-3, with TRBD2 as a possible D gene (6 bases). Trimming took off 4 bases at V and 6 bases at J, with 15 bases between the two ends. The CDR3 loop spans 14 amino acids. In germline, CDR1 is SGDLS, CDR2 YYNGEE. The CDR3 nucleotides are TGTGCCAGCAGCTCGGGACTCTCGCGGGATACGCAGTATTTT. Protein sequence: CASSSGLSRDTQYF.

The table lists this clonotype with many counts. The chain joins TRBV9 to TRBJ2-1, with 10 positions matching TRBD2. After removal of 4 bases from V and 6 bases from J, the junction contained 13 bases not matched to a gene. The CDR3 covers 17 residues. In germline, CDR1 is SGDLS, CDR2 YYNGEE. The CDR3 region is CASSPQGLAGDLNEQFF. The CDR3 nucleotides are TGTGCCAGCAGCCCTCAAGGGCTAGCGGGGGACCTCAATGAGCAGTTCTTC.

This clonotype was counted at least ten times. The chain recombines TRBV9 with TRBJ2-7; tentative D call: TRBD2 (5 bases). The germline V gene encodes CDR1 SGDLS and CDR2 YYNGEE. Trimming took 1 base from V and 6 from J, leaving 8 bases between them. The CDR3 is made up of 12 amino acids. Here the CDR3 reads CASSVYGGEQYF. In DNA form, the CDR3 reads TGTGCCAGCAGCGTATATGGAGGCGAGCAGTACTTC.

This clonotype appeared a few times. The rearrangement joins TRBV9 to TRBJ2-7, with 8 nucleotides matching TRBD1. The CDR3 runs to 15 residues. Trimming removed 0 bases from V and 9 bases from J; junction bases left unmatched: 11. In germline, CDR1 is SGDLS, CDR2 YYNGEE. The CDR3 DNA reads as TGTGCCAGCAGCGTAGGGTCAGGGGGCCCTGCCGTGCAGTACTTC. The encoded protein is CASSVGSGGPAVQYF.

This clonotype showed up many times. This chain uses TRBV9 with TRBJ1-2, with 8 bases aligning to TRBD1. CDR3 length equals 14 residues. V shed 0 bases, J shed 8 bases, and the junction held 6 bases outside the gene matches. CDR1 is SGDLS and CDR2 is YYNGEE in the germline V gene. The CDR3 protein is CASSVADGDRGYTF. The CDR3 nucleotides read TGTGCCAGCAGCGTAGCCGACGGGGACAGGGGCTACACCTTC. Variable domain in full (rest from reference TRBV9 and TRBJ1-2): DSGVTQTPKHLITATGQRVTLRCSPRSGDLSVYWYQQSLDQGLQFLIQYYNGEERAKGNILERFSAQQFPDLHSELNLSSLELGDSALYFCASSVADGDRGYTFGSGTRLTVV.

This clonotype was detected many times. CDR3 residues: CASSSPRGRKDYGYTF. DNA of the CDR3: TGTGCCAGCAGCTCCCCTCGGGGGCGAAAGGACTATGGCTACACCTTC. This chain links TRBV9 with TRBJ1-2, with a tentative D call TRBD1 (6 bases). The length of the CDR3 is 16 residues. The V gene lost 4 bases and the J gene lost 3 bases, with 19 bases spanning the gap. Germline V gene data show CDR1 as SGDLS and CDR2 as YYNGEE. The full variable domain, rest sourced from reference TRBV9 and TRBJ1-2, is DSGVTQTPKHLITATGQRVTLRCSPRSGDLSVYWYQQSLDQGLQFLIQYYNGEERAKGNILERFSAQQFPDLHSELNLSSLELGDSALYFCASSSPRGRKDYGYTFGSGTRLTVV.

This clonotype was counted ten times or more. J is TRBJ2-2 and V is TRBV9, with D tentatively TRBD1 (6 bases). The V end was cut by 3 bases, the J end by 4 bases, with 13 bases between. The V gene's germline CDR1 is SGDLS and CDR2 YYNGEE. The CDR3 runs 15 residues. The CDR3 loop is CASSGAGDFTGELFF. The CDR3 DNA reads TGTGCCAGCAGCGGAGCAGGGGATTTCACCGGGGAGCTGTTTTTT. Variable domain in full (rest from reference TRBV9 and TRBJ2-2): DSGVTQTPKHLITATGQRVTLRCSPRSGDLSVYWYQQSLDQGLQFLIQYYNGEERAKGNILERFSAQQFPDLHSELNLSSLELGDSALYFCASSGAGDFTGELFFGEGSRLTVL.

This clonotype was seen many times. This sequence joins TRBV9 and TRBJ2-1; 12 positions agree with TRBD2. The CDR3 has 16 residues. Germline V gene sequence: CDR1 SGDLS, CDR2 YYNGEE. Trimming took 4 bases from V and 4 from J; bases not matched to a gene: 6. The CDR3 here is CASSPTGTSGYNEQFF. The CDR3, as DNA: TGTGCCAGCAGCCCGACCGGGACTAGCGGGTACAATGAGCAGTTCTTC.

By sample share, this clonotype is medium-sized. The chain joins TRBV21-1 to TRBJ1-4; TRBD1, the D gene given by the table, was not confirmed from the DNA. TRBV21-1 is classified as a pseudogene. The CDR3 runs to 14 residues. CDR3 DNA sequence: TGTGCCAGCAGCAACTACAGGGGTGGGGAAAAACTGTTTTTT. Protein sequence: CASSNYRGGEKLFF.

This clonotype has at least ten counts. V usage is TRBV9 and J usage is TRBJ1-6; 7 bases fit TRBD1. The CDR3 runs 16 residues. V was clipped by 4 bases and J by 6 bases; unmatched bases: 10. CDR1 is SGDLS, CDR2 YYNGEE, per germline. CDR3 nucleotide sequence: TGTGCCAGCAGCATCGGAGCCGGGACAGCTAATTCACCCCTCCACTTT. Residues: CASSIGAGTANSPLHF.

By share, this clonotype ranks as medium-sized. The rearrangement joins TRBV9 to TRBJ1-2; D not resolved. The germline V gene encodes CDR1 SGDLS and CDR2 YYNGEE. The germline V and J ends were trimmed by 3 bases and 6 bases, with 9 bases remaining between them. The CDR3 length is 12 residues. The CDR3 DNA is TGTGCCAGCAGCGACTGGGTGGATGGCTACACCTTC. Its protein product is CASSDWVDGYTF.

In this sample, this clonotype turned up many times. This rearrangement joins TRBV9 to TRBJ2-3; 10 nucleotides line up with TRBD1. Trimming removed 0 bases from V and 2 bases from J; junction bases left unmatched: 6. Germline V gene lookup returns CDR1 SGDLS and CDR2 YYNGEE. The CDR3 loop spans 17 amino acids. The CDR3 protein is CASSVGQGAGFTDTQYF. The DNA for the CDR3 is TGTGCCAGCAGCGTAGGACAGGGGGCCGGTTTCACAGATACGCAGTATTTT.

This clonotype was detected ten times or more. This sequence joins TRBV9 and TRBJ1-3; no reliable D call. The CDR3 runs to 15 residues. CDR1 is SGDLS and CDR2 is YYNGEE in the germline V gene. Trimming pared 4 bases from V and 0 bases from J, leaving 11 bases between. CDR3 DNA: TGTGCCAGCAGCCGAGACGGGCACTCTGGAAACACCATATATTTT. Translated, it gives CASSRDGHSGNTIYF.

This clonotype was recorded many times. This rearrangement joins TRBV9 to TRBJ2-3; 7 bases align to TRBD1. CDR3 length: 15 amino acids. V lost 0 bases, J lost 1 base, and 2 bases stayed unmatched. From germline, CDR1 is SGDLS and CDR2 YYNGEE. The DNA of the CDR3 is TGTGCCAGCAGCGTAGATACAGGGGGCACAGATACGCAGTATTTT. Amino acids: CASSVDTGGTDTQYF.

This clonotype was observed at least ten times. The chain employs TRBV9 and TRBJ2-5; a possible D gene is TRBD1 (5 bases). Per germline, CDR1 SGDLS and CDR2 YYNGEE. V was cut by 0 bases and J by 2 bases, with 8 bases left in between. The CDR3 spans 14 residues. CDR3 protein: CASSVGQLQETQYF. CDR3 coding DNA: TGTGCCAGCAGCGTAGGACAGTTGCAAGAGACCCAGTACTTC.

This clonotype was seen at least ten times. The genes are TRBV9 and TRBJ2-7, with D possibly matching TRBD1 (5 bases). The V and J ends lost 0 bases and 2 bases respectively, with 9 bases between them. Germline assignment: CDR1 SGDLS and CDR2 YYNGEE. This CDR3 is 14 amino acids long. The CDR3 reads CASSVAQTAYEQYF. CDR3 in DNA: TGTGCCAGCAGCGTAGCTCAGACAGCCTACGAGCAGTACTTC.

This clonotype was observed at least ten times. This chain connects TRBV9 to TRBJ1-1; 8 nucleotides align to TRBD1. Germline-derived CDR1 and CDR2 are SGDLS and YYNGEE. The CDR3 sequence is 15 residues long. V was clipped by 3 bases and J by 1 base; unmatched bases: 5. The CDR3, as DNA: TGTGCCAGCAGCGCGACAGGGGTAGGGAACACTGAAGCTTTCTTT. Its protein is CASSATGVGNTEAFF.

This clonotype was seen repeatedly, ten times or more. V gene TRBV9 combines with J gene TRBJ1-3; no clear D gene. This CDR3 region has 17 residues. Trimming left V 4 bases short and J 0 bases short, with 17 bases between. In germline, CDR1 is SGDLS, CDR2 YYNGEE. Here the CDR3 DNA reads TGTGCCAGCAGCCCCTCTCCCGGGGTAAACTCTGGAAACACCATATATTTT. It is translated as CASSPSPGVNSGNTIYF.

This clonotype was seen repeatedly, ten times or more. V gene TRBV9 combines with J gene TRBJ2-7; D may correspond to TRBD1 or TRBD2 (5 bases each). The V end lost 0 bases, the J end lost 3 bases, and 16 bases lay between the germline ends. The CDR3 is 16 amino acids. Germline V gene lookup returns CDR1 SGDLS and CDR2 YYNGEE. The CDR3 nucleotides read TGTGCCAGCAGCGTAGGGTTGGGGGACCAGTTCTACGAGCAGTACTTC. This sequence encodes CASSVGLGDQFYEQYF.

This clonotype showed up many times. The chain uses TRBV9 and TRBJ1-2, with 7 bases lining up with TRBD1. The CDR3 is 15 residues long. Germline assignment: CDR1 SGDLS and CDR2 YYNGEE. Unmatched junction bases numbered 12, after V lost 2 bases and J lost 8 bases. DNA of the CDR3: TGTGCCAGCAGCGTCTCCCAGGCAGGGGGAGGAGGCTACACCTTC. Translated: CASSVSQAGGGGYTF.

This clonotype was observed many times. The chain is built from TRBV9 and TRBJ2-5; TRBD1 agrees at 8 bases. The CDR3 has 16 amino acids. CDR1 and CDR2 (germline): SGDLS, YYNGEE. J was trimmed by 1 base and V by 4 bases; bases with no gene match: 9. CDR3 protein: CASSLGTGISQETQYF. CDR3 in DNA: TGTGCCAGCAGCCTCGGGACAGGAATCAGCCAAGAGACCCAGTACTTC.

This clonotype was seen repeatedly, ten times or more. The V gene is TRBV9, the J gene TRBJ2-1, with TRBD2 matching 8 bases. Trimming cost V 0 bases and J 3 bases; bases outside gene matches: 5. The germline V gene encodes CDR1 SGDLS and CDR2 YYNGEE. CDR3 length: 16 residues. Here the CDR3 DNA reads TGTGCCAGCAGCGTAGAGCCGGGGGGGCTCTACAATGAGCAGTTCTTC. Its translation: CASSVEPGGLYNEQFF.

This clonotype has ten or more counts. The CDR3 nucleotides read TGTGCCAGCAGCGAGGGACAGTTAAACATTCAGTACTTC. It codes for CASSEGQLNIQYF. The chain employs TRBV9 and TRBJ2-4; 7 nucleotides agree with TRBD1. This CDR3 has 13 residues. V was pared by 3 bases and J by 6 bases, with 3 bases of the junction left unmatched. Germline CDR1 and CDR2: SGDLS and YYNGEE.

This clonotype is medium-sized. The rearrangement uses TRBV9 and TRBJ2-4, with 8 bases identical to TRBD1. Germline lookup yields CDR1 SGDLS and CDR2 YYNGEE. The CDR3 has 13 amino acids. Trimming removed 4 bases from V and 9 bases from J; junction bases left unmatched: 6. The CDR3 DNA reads TGTGCCAGCAGCATCCAGGGGGCTGGCATTCAGTACTTC. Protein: CASSIQGAGIQYF.

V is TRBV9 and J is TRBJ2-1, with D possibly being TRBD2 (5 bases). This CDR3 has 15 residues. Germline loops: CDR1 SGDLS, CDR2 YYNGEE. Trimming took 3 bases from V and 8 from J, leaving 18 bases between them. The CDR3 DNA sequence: TGTGCCAGCAGCGCACGGGAAGGCTTATACGATGAGCAGTTCTTC. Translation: CASSAREGLYDEQFF.

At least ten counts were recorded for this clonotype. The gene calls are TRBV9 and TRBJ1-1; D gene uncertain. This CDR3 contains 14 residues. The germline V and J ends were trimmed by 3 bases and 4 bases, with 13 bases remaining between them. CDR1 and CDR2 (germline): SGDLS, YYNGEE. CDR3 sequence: CASSEGRLITEAFF. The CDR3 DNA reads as TGTGCCAGCAGCGAAGGGAGGTTGATCACTGAAGCTTTCTTT.